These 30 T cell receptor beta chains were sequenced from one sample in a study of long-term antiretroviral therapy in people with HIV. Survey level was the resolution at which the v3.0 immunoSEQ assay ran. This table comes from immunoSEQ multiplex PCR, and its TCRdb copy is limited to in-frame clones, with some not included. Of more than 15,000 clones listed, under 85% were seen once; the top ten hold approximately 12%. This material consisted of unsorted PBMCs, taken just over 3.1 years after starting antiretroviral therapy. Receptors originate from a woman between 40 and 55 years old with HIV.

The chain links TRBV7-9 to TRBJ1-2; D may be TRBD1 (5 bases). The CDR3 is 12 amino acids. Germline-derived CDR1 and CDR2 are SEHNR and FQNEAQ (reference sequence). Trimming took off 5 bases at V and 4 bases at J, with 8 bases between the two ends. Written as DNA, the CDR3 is TGTGCCAGCAGCGAGGGGATCTATGGCTACACCTTC. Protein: CASSEGIYGYTF.

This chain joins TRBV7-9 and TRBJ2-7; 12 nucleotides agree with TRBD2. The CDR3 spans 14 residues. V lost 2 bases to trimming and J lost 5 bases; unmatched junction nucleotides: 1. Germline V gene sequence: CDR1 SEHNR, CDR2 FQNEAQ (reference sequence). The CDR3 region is CASSLPSGGDEQYF. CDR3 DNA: TGTGCCAGCAGCTTACCTAGCGGGGGGGACGAGCAGTACTTC.

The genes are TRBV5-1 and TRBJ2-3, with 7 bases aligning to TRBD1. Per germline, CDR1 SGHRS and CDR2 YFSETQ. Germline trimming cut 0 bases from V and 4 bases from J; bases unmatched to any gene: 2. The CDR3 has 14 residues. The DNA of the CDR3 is TGCGCCAGCAGCTTGGGACAGGGAGCAGATACGCAGTATTTT. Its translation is CASSLGQGADTQYF.

The CDR3 region has the DNA TGCGCCAGCAGCTCGGACGGGAGCTCTGGAAACACCATATATTTT. Residues: CASSSDGSSGNTIYF. The V and J genes are TRBV5-1 and TRBJ1-3; D ambiguous. Germline assignment: CDR1 SGHRS and CDR2 YFSETQ. This CDR3 is built from 15 residues. V lost 3 bases and J 0 bases, leaving 10 bases between the germline ends.

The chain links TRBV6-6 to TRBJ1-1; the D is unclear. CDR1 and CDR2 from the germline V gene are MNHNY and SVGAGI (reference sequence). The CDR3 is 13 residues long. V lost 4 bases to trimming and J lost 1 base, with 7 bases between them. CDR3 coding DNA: TGTGCCAGCAGTTCCACAACGAACACTGAAGCTTTCTTT. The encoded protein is CASSSTTNTEAFF.

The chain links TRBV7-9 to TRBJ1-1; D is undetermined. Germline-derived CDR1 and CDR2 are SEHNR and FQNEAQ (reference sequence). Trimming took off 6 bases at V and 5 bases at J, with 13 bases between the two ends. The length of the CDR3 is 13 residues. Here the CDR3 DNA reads TGTGCCAGCAGTCCCGAGGGTCGTACTGAAGCTTTCTTT. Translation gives CASSPEGRTEAFF.

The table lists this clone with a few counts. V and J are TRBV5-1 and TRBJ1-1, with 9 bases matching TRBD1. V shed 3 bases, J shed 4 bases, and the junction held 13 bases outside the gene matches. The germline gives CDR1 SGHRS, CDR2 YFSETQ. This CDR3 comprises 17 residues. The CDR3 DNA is TGCGCCAGCAGCTCCGCGATAATTAGACAGGGGGGCACTGAAGCTTTCTTT. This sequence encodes CASSSAIIRQGGTEAFF.

CDR3: CASSLASTSGETQYF. As DNA, the CDR3 is TGTGCCAGCAGCTTAGCGTCGACTAGCGGAGAGACCCAGTACTTC. The J gene is TRBJ2-5, the V gene TRBV7-2; 9 nucleotides align to TRBD2. There are 15 residues in the CDR3. Germline V gene sequence: CDR1 SGHTA, CDR2 FQGNSA. V was pared by 0 bases and J by 4 bases, with 3 bases of the junction left unmatched.

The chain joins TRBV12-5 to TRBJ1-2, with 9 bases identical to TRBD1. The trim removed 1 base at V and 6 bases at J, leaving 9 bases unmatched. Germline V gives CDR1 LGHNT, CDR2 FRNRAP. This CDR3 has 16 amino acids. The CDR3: CASGLEGTGPHDGYTF. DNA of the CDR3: TGTGCTAGTGGTTTGGAGGGGACAGGGCCGCATGATGGCTACACCTTC.

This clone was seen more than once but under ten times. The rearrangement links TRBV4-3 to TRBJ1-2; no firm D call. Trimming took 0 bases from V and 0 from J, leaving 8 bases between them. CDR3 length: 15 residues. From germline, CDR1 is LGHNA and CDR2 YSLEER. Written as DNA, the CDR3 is TGCGCCAGCAGCCAAGAACGGTTAGCTAACTATGGCTACACCTTC. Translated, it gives CASSQERLANYGYTF.

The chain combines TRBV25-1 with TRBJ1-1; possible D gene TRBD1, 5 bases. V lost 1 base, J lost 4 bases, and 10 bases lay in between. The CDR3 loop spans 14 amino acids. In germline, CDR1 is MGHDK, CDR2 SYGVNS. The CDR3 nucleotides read TGTGCCAGCAGTGAATTGGGGGGGACCACTGAAGCTTTCTTT. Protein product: CASSELGGTTEAFF.

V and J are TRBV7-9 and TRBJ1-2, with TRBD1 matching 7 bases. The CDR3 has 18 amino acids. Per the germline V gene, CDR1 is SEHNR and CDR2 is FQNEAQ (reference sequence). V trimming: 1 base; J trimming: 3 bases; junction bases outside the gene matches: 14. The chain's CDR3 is CASSLGPPTGLLDYGYTF. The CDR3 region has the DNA TGTGCCAGCAGCTTAGGCCCCCCGACAGGGCTGCTTGACTATGGCTACACCTTC.

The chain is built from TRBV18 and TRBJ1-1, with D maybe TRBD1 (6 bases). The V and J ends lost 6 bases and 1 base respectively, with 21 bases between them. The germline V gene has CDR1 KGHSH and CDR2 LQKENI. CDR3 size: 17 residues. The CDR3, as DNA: TGTGCCAGCTCCCAGACTATTGGGGACACCTCGAACACTGAAGCTTTCTTT. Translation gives CASSQTIGDTSNTEAFF.

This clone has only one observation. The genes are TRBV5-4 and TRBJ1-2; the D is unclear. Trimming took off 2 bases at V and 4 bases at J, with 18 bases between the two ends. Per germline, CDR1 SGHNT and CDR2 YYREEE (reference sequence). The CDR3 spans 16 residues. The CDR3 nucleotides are TGTGCCAGCAGCTTTCGCCCGAGGAATAGTCCCTATGGCTACACCTTC. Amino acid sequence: CASSFRPRNSPYGYTF. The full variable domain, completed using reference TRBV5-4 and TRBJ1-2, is ETGVTQSPTHLIKTRGQQVTLRCSSQSGHNTVSWYQQALGQGPQFIFQYYREEENGRGNFPPRFSGLQFPNYSSELNVNALELDDSALYLCASSFRPRNSPYGYTFGSGTRLTVV.

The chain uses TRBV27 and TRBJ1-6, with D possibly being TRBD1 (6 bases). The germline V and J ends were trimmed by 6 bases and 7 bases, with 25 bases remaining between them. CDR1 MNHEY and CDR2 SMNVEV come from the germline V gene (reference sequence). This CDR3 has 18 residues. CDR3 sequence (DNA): TGTGCCAGCAGCCAACCAAGGGGGTCGCTGACAGTCAATTCACCCCTCCACTTT. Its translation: CASSQPRGSLTVNSPLHF.

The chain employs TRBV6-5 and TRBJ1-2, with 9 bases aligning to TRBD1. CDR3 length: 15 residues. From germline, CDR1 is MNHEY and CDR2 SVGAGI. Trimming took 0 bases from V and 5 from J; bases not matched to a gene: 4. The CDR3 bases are TGTGCCAGCAGTTACTCCTGGGGACAGGGATATGGCTACACCTTC. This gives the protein CASSYSWGQGYGYTF.

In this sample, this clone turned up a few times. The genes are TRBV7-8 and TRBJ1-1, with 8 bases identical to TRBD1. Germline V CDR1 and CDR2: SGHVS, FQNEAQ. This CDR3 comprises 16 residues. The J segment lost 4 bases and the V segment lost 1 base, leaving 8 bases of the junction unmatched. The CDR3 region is CASSLGAGGSSTEAFF. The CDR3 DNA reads TGTGCCAGCAGCTTAGGGGCAGGGGGCTCTAGCACTGAAGCTTTCTTT.

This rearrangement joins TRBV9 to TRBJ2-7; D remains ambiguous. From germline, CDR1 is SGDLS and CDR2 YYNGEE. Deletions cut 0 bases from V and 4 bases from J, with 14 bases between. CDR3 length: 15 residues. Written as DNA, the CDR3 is TGTGCCAGCAGCGTAGACGGCAGGCTAGGGTACGAGCAGTACTTC. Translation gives CASSVDGRLGYEQYF.

The CDR3 loop is CASSPTTGGAEGETQYF. The DNA for the CDR3 is TGTGCCAGCTCACCTACGACAGGGGGCGCTGAGGGGGAGACCCAGTACTTC. The J gene is TRBJ2-5, the V gene TRBV18, with 10 bases aligning to TRBD1. V dropped 3 bases and J dropped 5; count of bases not matched to a gene: 12. This CDR3 is 17 amino acids long. Germline values: CDR1 KGHSH, CDR2 LQKENI.

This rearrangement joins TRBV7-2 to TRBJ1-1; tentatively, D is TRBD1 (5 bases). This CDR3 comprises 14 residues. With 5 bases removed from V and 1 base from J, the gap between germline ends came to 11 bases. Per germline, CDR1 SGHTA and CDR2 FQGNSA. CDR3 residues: CASSNRTGNTEAFF. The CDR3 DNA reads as TGTGCCAGCAGCAACCGTACAGGGAACACTGAAGCTTTCTTT.

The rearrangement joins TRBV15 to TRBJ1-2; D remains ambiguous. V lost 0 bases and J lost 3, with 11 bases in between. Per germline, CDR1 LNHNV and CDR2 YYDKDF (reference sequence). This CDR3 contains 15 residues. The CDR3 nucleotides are TGTGCCACCAGCAGAGACCGTGGGTTGGACTATGGCTACACCTTC. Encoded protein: CATSRDRGLDYGYTF.

CDR3 sequence: CAARDRVRHEQFF. CDR3 DNA sequence: TGTGCCGCCCGGGACAGGGTGCGTCATGAGCAGTTCTTC. This rearrangement joins TRBV6-5 to TRBJ2-1, with 9 bases fitting TRBD1. The CDR3 length is 13 residues. Germline values: CDR1 MNHEY, CDR2 SVGAGI. The J segment lost 8 bases and the V segment lost 11 bases, leaving 10 bases of the junction unmatched.

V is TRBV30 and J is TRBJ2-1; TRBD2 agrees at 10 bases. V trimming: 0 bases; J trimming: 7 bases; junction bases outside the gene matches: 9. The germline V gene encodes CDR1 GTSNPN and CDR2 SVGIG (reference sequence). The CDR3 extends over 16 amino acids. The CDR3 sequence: CAWSVLGLAFVNEQFF. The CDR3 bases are TGTGCCTGGAGTGTGCTGGGACTAGCGTTTGTTAATGAGCAGTTCTTC.

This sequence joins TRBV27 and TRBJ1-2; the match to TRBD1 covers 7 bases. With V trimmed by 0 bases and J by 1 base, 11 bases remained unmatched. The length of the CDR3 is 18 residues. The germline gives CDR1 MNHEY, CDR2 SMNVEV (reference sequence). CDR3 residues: CASSLSGGPLSGNYGYTF. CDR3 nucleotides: TGTGCCAGCAGTTTATCAGGGGGCCCTCTAAGTGGTAACTATGGCTACACCTTC.

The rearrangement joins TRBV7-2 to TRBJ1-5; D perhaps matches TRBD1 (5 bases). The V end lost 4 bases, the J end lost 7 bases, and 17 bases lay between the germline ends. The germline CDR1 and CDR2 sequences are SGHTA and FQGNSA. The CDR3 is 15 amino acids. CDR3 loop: CASSSHEGWGQPQHF. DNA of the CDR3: TGTGCCAGCAGCTCCCACGAGGGCTGGGGGCAGCCCCAGCATTTT.

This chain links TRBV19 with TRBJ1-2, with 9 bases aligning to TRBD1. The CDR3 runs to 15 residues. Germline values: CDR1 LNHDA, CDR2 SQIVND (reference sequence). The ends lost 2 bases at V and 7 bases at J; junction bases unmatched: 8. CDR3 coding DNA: TGTGCCAGTAGTATAACACAGGGGGCGCAGAGTGGCTACACCTTC. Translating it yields CASSITQGAQSGYTF.

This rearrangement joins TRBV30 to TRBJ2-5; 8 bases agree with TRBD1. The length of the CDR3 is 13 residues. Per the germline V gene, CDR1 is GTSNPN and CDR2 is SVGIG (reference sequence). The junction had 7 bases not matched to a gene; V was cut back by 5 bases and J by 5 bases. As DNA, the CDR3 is TGTGCCTGGGTAGGACAGGGCATCGAGACCCAGTACTTC. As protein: CAWVGQGIETQYF.

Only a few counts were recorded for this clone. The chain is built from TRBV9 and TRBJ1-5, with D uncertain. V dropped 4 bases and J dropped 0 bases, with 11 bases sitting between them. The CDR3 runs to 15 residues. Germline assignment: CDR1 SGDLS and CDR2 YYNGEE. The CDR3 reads CASSTDGYSNQPQHF. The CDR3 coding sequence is TGTGCCAGCAGCACCGACGGATATAGCAATCAGCCCCAGCATTTT.

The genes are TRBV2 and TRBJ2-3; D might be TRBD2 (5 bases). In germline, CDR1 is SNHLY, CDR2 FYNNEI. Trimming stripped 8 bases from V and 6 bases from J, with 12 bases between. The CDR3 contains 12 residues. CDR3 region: CASLRSGDTQYF. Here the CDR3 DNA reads TGTGCCAGCCTAAGATCGGGGGATACGCAGTATTTT.

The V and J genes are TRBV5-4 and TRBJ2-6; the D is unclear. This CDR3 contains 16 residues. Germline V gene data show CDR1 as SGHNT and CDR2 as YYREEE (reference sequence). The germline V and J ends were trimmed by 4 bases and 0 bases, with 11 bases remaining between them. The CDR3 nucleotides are TGTGCCAGCAGCAAATACTTAGTCTCTGGGGCCAACGTCCTGACTTTC. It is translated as CASSKYLVSGANVLTF.